This record concerns one T cell receptor (beta chain) sequence. Its specificity is unknown. V was shortened by 6 bases and J by 4 bases, with 12 bases between the two germline ends. CDR3 length: 13 amino acids. Germline V lookup: CDR1 MDHEN, CDR2 SYDVKM. The sample originates from a study of PD-1 blockade in mismatch repair-deficient tumors. Across the whole study: Patients had around twelve mismatch repair-deficient cancer types, all previously treated and progressing.

Every patient had mismatch repair deficiency by PCR or immunohistochemistry. TCRs were sequenced from three patients responding to pembrolizumab. Data came from immunoSEQ multiplex PCR; TCRdb stores just in-frame clones and leaves some out. In the table there are about 40,000 clones, 70% to 80% of which are singletons. Study conclusions and caveats: Tumor-resident clones, often absent from pretreatment blood, expanded after pembrolizumab and then contracted.

The TCR comes from an adult with mismatch repair-deficient cancer. This sequence joins TRBV28 and TRBJ1-2; a possible D gene is TRBD1 (6 bases). Material: peripheral blood, obtained 4 weeks after starting pembrolizumab. The CDR3 region is CASSFGTPYGYTF. The DNA of the CDR3 is TGTGCCAGCAGCTTCGGGACACCCTATGGCTACACCTTC.